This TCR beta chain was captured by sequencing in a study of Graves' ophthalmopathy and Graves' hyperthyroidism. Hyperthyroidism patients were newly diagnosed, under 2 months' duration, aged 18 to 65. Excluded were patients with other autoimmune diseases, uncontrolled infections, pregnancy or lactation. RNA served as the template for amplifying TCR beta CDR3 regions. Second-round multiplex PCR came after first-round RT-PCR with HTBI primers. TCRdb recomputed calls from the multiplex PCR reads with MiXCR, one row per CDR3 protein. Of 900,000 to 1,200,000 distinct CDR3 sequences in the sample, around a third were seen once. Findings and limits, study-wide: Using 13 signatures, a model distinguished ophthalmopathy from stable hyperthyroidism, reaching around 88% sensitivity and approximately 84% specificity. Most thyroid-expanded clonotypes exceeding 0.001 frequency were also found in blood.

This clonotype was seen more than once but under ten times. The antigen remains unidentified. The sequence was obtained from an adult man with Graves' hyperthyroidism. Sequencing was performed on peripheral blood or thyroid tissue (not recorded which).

The CDR3 spells CATSRGAGNGYTF. The CDR3 DNA reads TGTGCCACCAGCAGAGGGGCAGGGAACGGCTACACCTTC. The V gene is TRBV15, the J gene TRBJ1-2; the D gene is possibly TRBD1 (5 bases). V lost 1 base and J lost 8, with 11 bases in between. The CDR3 totals 13 residues. CDR1 and CDR2 from the germline V gene are LNHNV and YYDKDF (reference sequence).